The 21 T cell receptor beta chains presented below share a single source sample, sequenced in a study of Graves' ophthalmopathy and Graves' hyperthyroidism. The authors amplified TCR beta CDR3 regions, and they did so from RNA transcripts for repertoire sequencing. First-round RT-PCR used HTBI primers; second-round multiplex PCR followed. TCRdb called the multiplex PCR reads again in MiXCR, with one record for every CDR3 protein. The data show about 380,000 distinct CDR3 sequences, approximately 15% seen once. Input material: peripheral blood. These receptors came from a woman aged 18-29 years with stable Graves' hyperthyroidism.

This clonotype was seen many times. The chain couples TRBV4-2 to TRBJ1-2; D is undetermined. V dropped 1 base and J dropped 5 bases, with 14 bases sitting between them. The CDR3 contains 15 residues. The germline gives CDR1 LGHNA, CDR2 YNFKEQ. CDR3 protein: CASSQGHTADYGYTF. Here the CDR3 DNA reads TGTGCCAGCAGCCAAGGGCACACAGCTGATTATGGCTACACCTTC.

Ten or more counts support this clonotype. The chain is built from TRBV28 and TRBJ2-7; D unclear. V was pared by 7 bases and J by 3 bases, with 16 bases between. The CDR3 is made up of 14 amino acids. Germline CDR1 and CDR2: MDHEN and SYDVKM. The CDR3 sequence is CASNVQARNYEQYF. CDR3 sequence (DNA): TGTGCCAGCAATGTGCAGGCTCGTAACTACGAGCAGTACTTC.

This chain uses TRBV7-9 with TRBJ2-4, with 14 positions matching TRBD2. The CDR3 length is 17 residues. The germline gives CDR1 SEHNR, CDR2 FQNEAQ (reference sequence). J lost 11 bases, V lost 5 bases, and 14 bases had no gene match. DNA for the CDR3: TGTGCCAGCAGCCCCGGGACTAGCGGGGGCCCGTCTTCCCTTCAGTACTTC. Translating gives CASSPGTSGGPSSLQYF.

This clonotype was recorded many times. The chain joins TRBV18 to TRBJ1-1, with D tentatively TRBD1 (5 bases). V dropped 6 bases and J dropped 4 bases, with 18 bases sitting between them. Germline CDR1 and CDR2: KGHSH and LQKENI. CDR3 length equals 15 residues. In DNA form, the CDR3 reads TGTGCCAGCTCCCCCACTCCAGGGACGGTCACTGAAGCTTTCTTT. As protein: CASSPTPGTVTEAFF.

This clonotype was seen repeatedly, ten times or more. The V and J genes are TRBV27 and TRBJ1-1; D is unclear. CDR3 length equals 13 residues. CDR1 is MNHEY, CDR2 SMNVEV, per germline (reference sequence). The V gene lost 3 bases and the J gene lost 8 bases, with 13 bases spanning the gap. CDR3 DNA sequence: TGTGCCAGCAGTTTCGGGGTTGGCGCGGAAGCTTTCTTT. Translation: CASSFGVGAEAFF.

This clonotype appeared a few times. The chain has TRBV2 and TRBJ1-5; 8 bases align to TRBD1. Germline loops: CDR1 SNHLY, CDR2 FYNNEI. The ends lost 6 bases at V and 4 bases at J; junction bases unmatched: 5. The CDR3 is 14 residues long. The CDR3 region has the DNA TGTGCCAGCAGGATGGACAGGGATAATCAGCCCCAGCATTTT. Protein: CASRMDRDNQPQHF. Complete variable domain (other parts from reference TRBV2 and TRBJ1-5): EPEVTQTPSHQVTQMGQEVILRCVPISNHLYFYWYRQILGQKVEFLVSFYNNEISEKSEIFDDQFSVERPDGSNFTLKIRSTKLEDSAMYFCASRMDRDNQPQHFGDGTRLSIL.

Many counts were recorded for this clonotype. V gene TRBV6-5 combines with J gene TRBJ1-2; TRBD1 matches 7 bases. V lost 6 bases, J lost 4 bases, and 8 bases stayed unmatched. The CDR3 consists of 14 residues. Germline CDR1 reads MNHEY; CDR2 reads SVGAGI. For the CDR3, the DNA is TGTGCCAGCAGGGCCAGGACAGGACTCTATGGCTACACCTTC. It specifies CASRARTGLYGYTF.

This clonotype showed up many times. The rearrangement links TRBV13 to TRBJ2-5; TRBD2 matches at 8 bases. V was clipped by 3 bases and J by 1 base; unmatched bases: 10. This CDR3 comprises 17 residues. In germline, CDR1 is PRHDT, CDR2 FYEKMQ (reference sequence). The CDR3 DNA sequence: TGTGCCAGCAGCTTTCGGACTAGCCATACCCCCCAAGAGACCCAGTACTTC. Encoded protein: CASSFRTSHTPQETQYF.

This clonotype has a count of ten or more. The chain links TRBV6-4 to TRBJ2-7; unclear D gene. The V gene lost 7 bases and the J gene lost 1 base, with 23 bases spanning the gap. Germline values: CDR1 MRHNA, CDR2 SNTAGT. This CDR3 has 17 residues. The CDR3 reads CASTSRMSPHGSYEQYF. The CDR3, as DNA: TGTGCCAGCACCTCCCGGATGTCTCCCCACGGTTCCTACGAGCAGTACTTC.

V is TRBV7-6 and J is TRBJ2-7; 8 nucleotides align to TRBD1. The germline gives CDR1 SGHVS, CDR2 FNYEAQ. J was trimmed by 5 bases and V by 2 bases; bases with no gene match: 5. CDR3 size: 14 residues. CDR3 sequence (DNA): TGTGCCAGCAGCTTATCCCAGGGGGCTCACGAGCAGTACTTC. Its translation: CASSLSQGAHEQYF.

A single count supports this clonotype. The V call is TRBV6-5, the J call TRBJ1-1; weak D call: TRBD1 (6 bases). Germline-derived CDR1 and CDR2 are MNHEY and SVGAGI. CDR3 length equals 17 residues. Trimming cost V 0 bases and J 1 base, with 15 bases left between them. CDR3 coding DNA: TGTGCCAGCAGTTACTCGGGGGCCGGGGAAGGGAACACTGAAGCTTTCTTT. It yields the protein CASSYSGAGEGNTEAFF.

This clonotype showed up just once. A read error is possible here, since a much larger clone lies one base away. The gene calls are TRBV7-2 and TRBJ2-7, with D perhaps matching TRBD2 (6 bases). The germline gives CDR1 SGHTA, CDR2 FQGNSA. This CDR3 spans 14 amino acids. The CDR3: CASSAGGSSYEQCF. The CDR3, as DNA: TGTGCCAGCAGCGCCGGGGGAAGCTCCTACGAGCAGTGCTTC.

This clonotype was seen ten or more times. The CDR3 here is CASRVGRNVGVAREQYF. The DNA for the CDR3 is TGTGCCAGCAGAGTGGGACGAAACGTAGGGGTGGCTCGCGAGCAGTACTTC. The genes are TRBV2 and TRBJ2-7; D might be TRBD1 or TRBD2, each matching 5 bases. The length of the CDR3 is 17 residues. V was trimmed by 6 bases and J by 6 bases, leaving 27 bases between them. Germline lookup yields CDR1 SNHLY and CDR2 FYNNEI.

This clonotype was picked up many times. In nucleotides, the CDR3 is TGTGCCAGCACCGGCCCCAACCAGCTTGGGGGACTAGCGGCCTACGAGCAGTACTTC. Translating it yields CASTGPNQLGGLAAYEQYF. The rearrangement uses TRBV6-4 and TRBJ2-7; 11 bases agree with TRBD2. The V and J ends lost 7 bases and 2 bases, in that order; junction bases with no gene match: 19. This CDR3 comprises 19 residues. The germline CDR1 and CDR2 sequences are MRHNA and SNTAGT.

This clonotype appeared many times. The J gene is TRBJ1-2, the V gene TRBV12-5; tentatively, D is TRBD1 (5 bases). V gave up 5 bases and J gave up 3 bases, with 19 bases separating them. Germline V gene sequence: CDR1 LGHNT, CDR2 FRNRAP. CDR3 length equals 16 residues. CDR3 nucleotides: TGTGCTAGTGGTCCCACCCCGGGGCCGGGCGACTATGGCTACACCTTC. Encoded protein: CASGPTPGPGDYGYTF.

This clonotype was observed many times. The J gene is TRBJ2-7, the V gene TRBV5-4; TRBD1 is a possible D gene (5 bases). The CDR3 runs to 12 residues. Germline assignment: CDR1 SGHNT and CDR2 YYREEE (reference sequence). The V end lost 4 bases, the J end lost 4 bases, and 9 bases lay between the germline ends. CDR3 bases: TGTGCCAGCAGCGTGGACATGTACGAGCAGTACTTC. Translated, it gives CASSVDMYEQYF. The full variable domain, in which reference TRBV5-4 and TRBJ2-7 provide the parts outside the CDR3, is ETGVTQSPTHLIKTRGQQVTLRCSSQSGHNTVSWYQQALGQGPQFIFQYYREEENGRGNFPPRFSGLQFPNYSSELNVNALELDDSALYLCASSVDMYEQYFGPGTRLTVT.

There are many counts of this clonotype. The chain joins TRBV7-8 to TRBJ2-7; D perhaps matches TRBD2 (6 bases). V was pared by 3 bases and J by 3 bases, with 27 bases between. The CDR3 spans 19 residues. From germline, CDR1 is SGHVS and CDR2 FQNEAQ. CDR3 bases: TGTGCCAGCAGCTTCCCTCGGGGGTTTGCGGGGCCCCGGCGCTACGAGCAGTACTTC. Translating gives CASSFPRGFAGPRRYEQYF.

Concerning this clonotype itself: A read error may explain this, as a much larger clone is one base away. This rearrangement joins TRBV19 to TRBJ1-2; D is perhaps TRBD1 (6 bases). This CDR3 has 17 residues. V lost 2 bases to trimming and J lost 5 bases, with 21 bases between them. Germline lookup yields CDR1 LNHDA and CDR2 SQIVND (reference sequence). The CDR3 loop is CASSIQTTQGTDYGYTF. CDR3 DNA sequence: TGTGCCAGTAGTATACAAACCACGCAGGGGACCGATTATGGCTACACCTTC.

This clonotype was recorded at least ten times. The V gene is TRBV12-3 or TRBV12-4, the J gene TRBJ2-2; possible D gene TRBD1, 6 bases. Trimming cost V 4 bases and J 7 bases, with 13 bases left between them. The CDR3 runs 14 residues. The CDR3, as DNA: TGTGCCAGCAGTTGGCAGGGGTATGGCGGGGAGCTGTTTTTT. Translated: CASSWQGYGGELFF.

On this clonotype itself: This may be a read error, as it is one base from a much larger clone. V usage is TRBV6-5 and J usage is TRBJ1-2, with D possibly being TRBD1 (5 bases). CDR1 is MNHEY and CDR2 is SVGAGI in the germline V gene. This CDR3 spans 15 amino acids. The CDR3 DNA reads as TGTGCCAGCAGTTTCAGGGTCGGTGCTTCTAGTGGCTACATCTTC. Its protein is CASSFRVGASSGYIF.

This clonotype occurred many times. The chain recombines TRBV12-3 or TRBV12-4 with TRBJ2-5; TRBD2 agrees at 10 bases. V lost 7 bases and J lost 4; bases outside the gene matches: 3. This CDR3 region has 13 residues. The chain's CDR3 is CASNVAGGETQYF. Written as DNA, the CDR3 is TGTGCCAGCAACGTAGCGGGGGGAGAGACCCAGTACTTC.